The entry below describes one T cell receptor (beta chain). Its antigen remains unknown. The CDR3 spans 13 residues. The V gene lost 3 bases and the J gene lost 3 bases, with 9 bases spanning the gap. Germline V gene sequence: CDR1 MDHEN, CDR2 SYDVKM. The sample originates from a study of identifying expanded T cells in peripheral blood. Collection occurred without any documented infections or immune events in donors. Study-level findings and limits: Variance in clone template counts between approximately 2-week samples significantly increased with total template count across all healthy donors. Technical replicates showed roughly 1.2 changed clones; approximately two weeks 15 to 20; four weeks 19.

Libraries were prepared by immunoSEQ multiplex PCR; TCRdb keeps only in-frame clonotypes and omits some of them. The sample holds 85,000 to 95,000 clones, 88% seen once. Sequenced: blood. The origin of this receptor is a person aged 18 to 75 in good health. J is TRBJ2-7 and V is TRBV28; D uncertain. CDR3 sequence: CASSFSAGYEQYF. The CDR3 nucleotides are TGTGCCAGCAGTTTTTCGGCAGGCTACGAGCAGTACTTC.